Presented here are 8 T cell receptor beta chains from one specimen sequenced in a study of cytomegalovirus exposure and HLA in healthy donors. PCR amplification relied on 60 Vbeta primers (plus 13 Jbeta primers). The assay was immunoSEQ multiplex PCR, and TCRdb's table has in-frame clones only and misses some. The sample yields more than 110,000 clones, 65% to 80% seen once. Sequenced sample: PBMCs. The origin of the receptors is a male donor in good health and CMV-seropositive.

The V call is TRBV6-4, the J call TRBJ2-7, with a tentative D call TRBD2 (6 bases). CDR1 is MRHNA, CDR2 SNTAGT, per germline. The CDR3 contains 18 residues. Trimming took off 4 bases at V and 2 bases at J, with 24 bases between the two ends. The CDR3 here is CASSAGPTKGGTTYEQYF. CDR3 nucleotide sequence: TGTGCCAGCAGTGCCGGACCCACTAAAGGCGGGACCACCTACGAGCAGTACTTC.

Details on this clone: Other DNA sequences in this specimen translate into the identical CDR3. The J gene is TRBJ1-2, the V gene TRBV5-1, with D unresolved. There are 13 residues in the CDR3. V shed 5 bases and J shed 3 bases, with 11 bases lying between them. Germline CDR1 SGHRS, CDR2 YFSETQ. The CDR3 nucleotides read TGCGCCAGCAGACCTTCGGGGTACTATGGCTACACCTTC. Protein product: CASRPSGYYGYTF.

This chain joins TRBV7-9 and TRBJ2-3; D is ambiguous. Germline lookup yields CDR1 SEHNR and CDR2 FQNEAQ (reference sequence). The CDR3 runs 14 residues. V lost 1 base and J lost 4, with 9 bases in between. In DNA, the CDR3 is TGTGCCAGCAGCTTAGGTGCGCTGCCAGATACGCAGTATTTT. It translates to CASSLGALPDTQYF. Together with reference TRBV7-9 and TRBJ2-3, the CDR3 gives the full variable domain: DTGVSQNPRHKITKRGQNVTFRCDPISEHNRLYWYRQTLGQGPEFLTYFQNEAQLEKSRLLSDRFSAERPKGSFSTLEIQRTEQGDSAMYLCASSLGALPDTQYFGPGTRLTVL.

V is TRBV27 and J is TRBJ1-5, with TRBD1 matching 7 bases. Germline CDR1 is MNHEY and CDR2 is SMNVEV (reference sequence). V lost 2 bases and J lost 6; bases outside the gene matches: 4. The CDR3 extends over 14 amino acids. This CDR3 reads CASSLKGASQPQHF. The CDR3 bases are TGTGCCAGCAGTTTAAAGGGGGCGAGTCAGCCCCAGCATTTT.

V and J are TRBV19 and TRBJ2-3; weak D call: TRBD2 (5 bases). The V and J ends lost 5 bases and 7 bases respectively, with 10 bases between them. The CDR3 extends over 12 amino acids. CDR1 LNHDA and CDR2 SQIVND come from the germline V gene (reference sequence). The CDR3 protein is CASSPGVNTQYF. For the CDR3, the DNA is TGTGCCAGTAGTCCCGGGGTAAATACGCAGTATTTT.

The rearrangement uses TRBV15 and TRBJ2-5; 7 bases line up with TRBD1. This CDR3 comprises 13 residues. Germline V gene sequence: CDR1 LNHNV, CDR2 YYDKDF (reference sequence). J was trimmed by 4 bases and V by 5 bases; bases with no gene match: 4. This CDR3 reads CATSSRTGETQYF. The CDR3 bases are TGTGCCACCAGCTCACGGACAGGAGAGACCCAGTACTTC.

CDR3 region: CASSSAGTGGNEQYF. The CDR3 DNA reads as TGTGCCAGCTCGTCGGCCGGGACAGGGGGCAACGAGCAGTACTTC. The rearrangement uses TRBV18 and TRBJ2-7; 12 positions match TRBD1. The CDR3 totals 15 residues. CDR1 KGHSH and CDR2 LQKENI come from the germline V gene. Unmatched junction bases numbered 8, after V lost 6 bases and J lost 5 bases.

This clone showed up just once. The rearrangement links TRBV19 to TRBJ2-2; weak D call: TRBD2 (6 bases). Trimming took 3 bases from V and 5 from J, leaving 7 bases between them. The CDR3 covers 13 residues. Germline CDR1 is LNHDA and CDR2 is SQIVND (reference sequence). The CDR3 coding sequence is TGTGCCAGTAGTATCGGGGGAACCGGGGAGCTGTTTTTT. Encoded protein: CASSIGGTGELFF.